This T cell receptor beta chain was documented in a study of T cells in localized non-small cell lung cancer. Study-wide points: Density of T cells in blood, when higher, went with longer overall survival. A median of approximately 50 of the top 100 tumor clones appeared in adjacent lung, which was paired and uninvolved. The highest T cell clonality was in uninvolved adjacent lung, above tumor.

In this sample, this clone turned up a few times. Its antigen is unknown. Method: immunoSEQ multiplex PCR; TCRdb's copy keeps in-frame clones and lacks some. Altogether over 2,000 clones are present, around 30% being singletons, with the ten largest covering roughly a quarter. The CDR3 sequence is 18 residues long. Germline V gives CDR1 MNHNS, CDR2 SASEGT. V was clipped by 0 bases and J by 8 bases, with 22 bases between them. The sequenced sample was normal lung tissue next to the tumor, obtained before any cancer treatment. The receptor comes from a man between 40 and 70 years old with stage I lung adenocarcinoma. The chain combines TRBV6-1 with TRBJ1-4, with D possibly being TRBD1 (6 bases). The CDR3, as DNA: TGTGCCAGCAGTGAAGCCCTTCTTGTGGCAGGGGAAGGAGAAAAACTGTTTTTT. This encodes CASSEALLVAGEGEKLFF.